The present T cell receptor (beta chain) was sequenced within a study of read filtering for tumor transcriptome and immune sequencing. Study-level findings and limits: Correlation between methods rose after single-read clonotypes were removed.

At the time of active disease, bone marrow was collected from every patient. From roughly 390 ng of RNA, a library with molecular barcoded alpha/delta and beta/gamma adaptors was made. TCRdb reprocessed the reads via MiXCR and lists one record per CDR3 protein. Among about 48,000 distinct CDR3 sequences, around 20% were seen once, and the ten largest hold less than 20%. With regard to this clonotype: What it binds is unknown. This may be a read error: a much more frequent sequence differs by one nucleotide.

The germline V and J ends were trimmed by 5 bases and 2 bases, with 8 bases remaining between them. Germline lookup yields CDR1 SGHRS and CDR2 YFSETQ. The CDR3 extends over 12 amino acids. This clonotype was obtained from a donor at least 40 years old with multiple myeloma. The sequenced material came from a population of CD138-negative cells sorted from bone marrow. The chain has TRBV5-1 and TRBJ2-7; unclear D gene. CDR3 protein: CASRSPPYEQYF. The DNA of the CDR3 is TGCGCCAGCAGGTCACCCCCCTACGAGCAGTACTTC.